This TCR beta chain was found in a study of response to subunit inactivated influenza vaccine. Study findings and constraints: The authors suggested that every seasonal influenza vaccination recruits few new T cells.

TCRdb redid the calling of the RT-PCR reads with MiXCR, one entry per CDR3 protein. The sample has 560,000 or so distinct CDR3 sequences, 6.5% to 8% seen once. V trimming: 4 bases; J trimming: 0 bases; junction bases outside the gene matches: 4. The CDR3 extends over 18 amino acids. CDR1 LGHNA and CDR2 YSLEER come from the germline V gene. This clonotype was seen repeatedly, ten times or more. Its antigen is unknown. This rearrangement joins TRBV4-3 to TRBJ2-1; 15 bases line up with TRBD2. This clonotype originated in a man between 50 and 75 years old who received an inactivated influenza vaccine. The specimen was PBMCs from blood, collected around 25 months after vaccination. In nucleotides, the CDR3 is TGCGCCAGCAGCCGCCGGACTAGCGGGGGGGGCTCCTACAATGAGCAGTTCTTC. Amino acid sequence: CASSRRTSGGGSYNEQFF.